The subject of this entry is one T cell receptor beta chain. Antigen unknown. Healthy HIV-negative adults without recent acute infections or vaccinations served as donors. Libraries were prepared by immunoSEQ multiplex PCR; TCRdb keeps only in-frame clonotypes and omits some of them. There are some 980,000 clones in the sample; about three quarters occur only once, and about 1.5% lies in the top ten. These data belong to a study of shared clonotypes between healthy human individuals. Study-level information: Aged between 18 and 49, the donors were a couple of women and a few men. General study points: The generation probabilities recorded for non-shared clonotypes fell below those of clonotypes shared by all four donors. The study generally estimated greater richness for naive than memory subsets.

Germline trimming cut 4 bases from V and 3 bases from J; bases unmatched to any gene: 8. The CDR3 extends over 15 amino acids. Germline values: CDR1 SGHTS, CDR2 YDEGEE. Sample: memory CD4+ T cells sorted from blood. The subset was: CD45RA-negative fraction. This TCR was recovered from a man between 18 and 35 years old in good health. The rearrangement joins TRBV5-8 to TRBJ2-3; 7 positions agree with TRBD2. Here the CDR3 DNA reads TGTGCCAGCAGCACGGGGCGGGGGATGACAGATACGCAGTATTTT. It encodes CASSTGRGMTDTQYF.